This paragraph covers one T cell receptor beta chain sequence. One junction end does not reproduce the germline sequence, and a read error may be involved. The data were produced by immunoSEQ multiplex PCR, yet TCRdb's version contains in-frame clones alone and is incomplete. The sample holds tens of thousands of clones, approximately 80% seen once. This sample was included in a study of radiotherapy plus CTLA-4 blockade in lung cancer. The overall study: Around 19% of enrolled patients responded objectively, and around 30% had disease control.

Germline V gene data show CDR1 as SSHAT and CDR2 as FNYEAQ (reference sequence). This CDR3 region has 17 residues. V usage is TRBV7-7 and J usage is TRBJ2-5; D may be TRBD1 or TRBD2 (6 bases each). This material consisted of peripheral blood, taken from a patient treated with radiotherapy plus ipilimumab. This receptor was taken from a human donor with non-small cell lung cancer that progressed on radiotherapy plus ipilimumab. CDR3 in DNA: TGTGCTAGCAGCTTAGTCGCGAAGGGGGGCGAGAGGGAGACCCAGTACTTC. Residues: CASSLVAKGGERETQYF.